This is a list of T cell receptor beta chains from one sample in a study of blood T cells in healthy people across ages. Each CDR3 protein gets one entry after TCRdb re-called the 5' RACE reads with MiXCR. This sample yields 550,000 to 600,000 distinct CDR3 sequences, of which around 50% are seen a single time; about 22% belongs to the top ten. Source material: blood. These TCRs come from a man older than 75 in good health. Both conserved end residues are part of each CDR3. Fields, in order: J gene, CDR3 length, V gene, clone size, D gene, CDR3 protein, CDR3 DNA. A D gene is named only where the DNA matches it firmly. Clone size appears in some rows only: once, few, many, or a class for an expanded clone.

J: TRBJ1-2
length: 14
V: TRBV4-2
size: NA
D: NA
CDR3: CASSYRQGLDGYTF
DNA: TGTGCCAGCAGCTACCGCCAGGGGCTGGACGGCTACACCTTC

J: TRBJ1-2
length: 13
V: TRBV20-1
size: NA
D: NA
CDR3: CSARVQINYGYTF
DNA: TGCAGTGCTAGAGTCCAGATAAACTATGGCTACACCTTC

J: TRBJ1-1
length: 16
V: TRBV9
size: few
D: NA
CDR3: CASSVAVGAANTEAFF
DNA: TGTGCCAGCAGCGTAGCTGTAGGTGCTGCGAACACTGAAGCTTTCTTT

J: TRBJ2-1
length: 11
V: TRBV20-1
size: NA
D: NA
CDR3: CSASDDNEQFF
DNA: TGCAGTGCTAGTGACGACAATGAGCAGTTCTTC

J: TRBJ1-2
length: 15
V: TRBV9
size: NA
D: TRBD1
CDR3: CASSGAGTGVYGYTF
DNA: TGTGCCAGCAGCGGAGCCGGGACAGGGGTCTATGGCTACACCTTC

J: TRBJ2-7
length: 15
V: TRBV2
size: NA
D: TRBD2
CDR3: CASSERTSSAYEQYF
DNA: TGTGCCAGCAGTGAACGGACTAGCAGCGCCTACGAGCAGTACTTC

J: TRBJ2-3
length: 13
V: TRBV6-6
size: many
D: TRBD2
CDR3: CASSSSGGDTQYF
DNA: TGTGCCAGCAGTTCTTCCGGGGGGGATACGCAGTATTTT

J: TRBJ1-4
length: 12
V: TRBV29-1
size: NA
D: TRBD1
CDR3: CSGGQVGEKLFF
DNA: TGCAGCGGGGGACAGGTGGGGGAAAAACTGTTTTTT

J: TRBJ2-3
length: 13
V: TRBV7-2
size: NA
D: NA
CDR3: CASSSSPGDMQYF
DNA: TGTGCCAGCAGCTCGTCCCCAGGAGATATGCAGTATTTT

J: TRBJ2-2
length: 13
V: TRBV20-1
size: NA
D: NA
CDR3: CSAMGPSTGELFF
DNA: TGCAGTGCTATGGGGCCCTCCACCGGGGAGCTGTTTTTT

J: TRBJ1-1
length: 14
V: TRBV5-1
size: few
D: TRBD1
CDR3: CASSWDSMNTEAFF
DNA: TGCGCCAGCAGCTGGGACAGTATGAACACTGAAGCTTTCTTT

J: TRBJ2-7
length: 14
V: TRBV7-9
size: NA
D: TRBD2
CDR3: CASSRTSGSGEQYF
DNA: TGTGCCAGCAGCCGGACTAGCGGGAGTGGCGAGCAGTACTTC